This T cell receptor (beta chain) is from a study of CD8 T cells in ankylosing spondylitis. Generation of TCR beta libraries employed quantitative 5'-RACE incorporating molecular barcodes. Each CDR3 protein gets one entry after TCRdb re-called the 5' RACE reads with MiXCR. Among hundreds of thousands of distinct CDR3 sequences listed, 20% to 25% were seen once. Study-wide results and caveats: A TCR beta motif of several highly homologous variants appeared characteristic of ankylosing spondylitis blood. Significantly higher representation of disease-linked clones was reported for matched ankylosing spondylitis synovial fluid. Some motif variants were previously reported in reactive arthritis synovial fluid and blood.

Only a few counts were recorded for this clonotype. Its antigen is undetermined. Looked up from germline, CDR1 is SGHTA and CDR2 is FQGNSA. The CDR3 is 16 amino acids. Trimming removed 3 bases at V and 2 bases at J, with 14 bases between. Sequenced material: blood, either unsorted or a sorted T cell fraction (not recorded which). The receptor's source is a female donor with ankylosing spondylitis or in good health (not recorded which). This chain connects TRBV7-2 to TRBJ2-4, with a possible D match to TRBD1 (6 bases). The CDR3 DNA reads as TGTGCCAGCAGCTTCTCCCGGGACAAGACCAAAAACATTCAGTACTTC. This translates into CASSFSRDKTKNIQYF.